This TCR beta chain was captured by sequencing in a study of cytomegalovirus exposure and HLA in healthy donors. Trimming shortened V by 8 bases and J by 4 bases, and 12 bases separated the two germline ends. Per the germline V gene, CDR1 is MNHEY and CDR2 is SMNVEV (reference sequence). This CDR3 is built from 12 residues. The PCR employed 60 Vbeta primers together with 13 Jbeta primers. In the original processing: Approximately 9.9 million shared chains were among the roughly 80 million unique TCR beta chains that a later analysis counted. Some clones are missing from TCRdb's copy, which holds only in-frame ones; the method was immunoSEQ multiplex PCR. That table furnishes V, J and clone size, whereas the DNA furnished D and trimming. This table has some 150,000 clones, around three quarters appearing once. This clone was counted a few times.

The gene calls are TRBV27 and TRBJ2-7, with D possibly being TRBD1 (6 bases). The TCR originated in a man aged 25 to 40 in good health and CMV-seropositive. Sequences were obtained from PBMCs. The chain's CDR3 is CASGWGPYEQYF. The CDR3 DNA reads as TGTGCCAGCGGGTGGGGGCCGTACGAGCAGTACTTC.